This T cell receptor beta chain stems from a study of Graves' ophthalmopathy and Graves' hyperthyroidism. Scientists amplified the TCR beta CDR3 regions from RNA transcripts. HTBI primers were used in a first-round RT-PCR, which preceded a second-round multiplex PCR. TCRdb called the multiplex PCR reads again in MiXCR, with one record for every CDR3 protein. Altogether 200,000 to 300,000 distinct CDR3 sequences are present, roughly 50% being singletons, with the ten largest covering around 47%. CDR1 and CDR2 (germline): MGHDK, SYGVNS. This CDR3 comprises 12 residues. Trimming left V 8 bases short and J 8 bases short, with 12 bases between.

This clonotype originated in an adult man with Graves' ophthalmopathy. The J gene is TRBJ1-4, the V gene TRBV25-1, with TRBD1 as a possible D gene (5 bases). Input material: peripheral blood. CDR3 nucleotide sequence: TGTGCCAGCGGCCGGGGCGGAGAAAAACTGTTTTTT. Translated, it gives CASGRGGEKLFF. Together with reference TRBV25-1 and TRBJ1-4, the CDR3 gives the full variable domain: EADIYQTPRYLVIGTGKKITLECSQTMGHDKMYWYQQDPGMELHLIHYSYGVNSTEKGDLSSESTVSRIRTEHFPLTLESARPSHTSQYLCASGRGGEKLFFGSGTQLSVL.